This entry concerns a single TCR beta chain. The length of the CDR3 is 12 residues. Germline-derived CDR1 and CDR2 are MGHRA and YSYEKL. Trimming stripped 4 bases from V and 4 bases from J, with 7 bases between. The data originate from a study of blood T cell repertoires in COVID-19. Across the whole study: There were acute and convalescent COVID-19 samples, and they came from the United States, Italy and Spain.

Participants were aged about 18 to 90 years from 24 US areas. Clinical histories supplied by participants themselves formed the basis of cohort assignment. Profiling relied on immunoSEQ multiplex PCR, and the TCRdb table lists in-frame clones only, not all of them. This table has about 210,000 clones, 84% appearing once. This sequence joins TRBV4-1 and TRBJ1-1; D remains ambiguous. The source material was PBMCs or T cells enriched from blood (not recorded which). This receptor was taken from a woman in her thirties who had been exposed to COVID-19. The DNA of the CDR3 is TGCGCCAGCAGCCCAAGCCCCACTGAAGCTTTCTTT. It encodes CASSPSPTEAFF.